The source of this TCR beta chain is a study of T cells in Graves' hyperthyroidism and ophthalmopathy. At the level of the study: Prior to any treatment, at the point of initial diagnosis, peripheral blood was collected.

V lost 8 bases and J 1 base, leaving 18 bases between the germline ends. Germline CDR1 is MNHNS and CDR2 is SASEGT. The CDR3 consists of 16 residues. The source material, RNA transcripts, was used to amplify TCR beta CDR3 regions. An initial round of RT-PCR targeting the TCR CDR3 relied on the HTBI primer set. TCRdb analysed the multiplex PCR reads with MiXCR anew, one entry per CDR3 protein. The table includes around 500,000 distinct CDR3 sequences, about 16% detected once. At least 3 on the Clinical Activity Score was recorded for ophthalmopathy patients, who also had NOSPECS grade at least 4 and duration under 3 months. For the diagnoses, clinical symptoms, serum thyroxine and TRAb, thyroid ultrasound and orbital computed tomography were used. PBMCs were obtained from approximately 9.2 ml fresh peripheral blood.

This TCR was sampled from a woman in her 30s with Graves' ophthalmopathy. The chain couples TRBV6-1 to TRBJ1-3, with a weak D call TRBD1 (5 bases). Sequencing was carried out using blood. The CDR3 bases are TGTGCCAGCGGGGCGAAGAGCGGGGCATCTGGAAACACCATATATTTT. As protein: CASGAKSGASGNTIYF.